Listed here is a single T cell receptor (beta chain). Its antigen specificity is not known. Base quality data are lacking; no much larger clone is found one base away. The entry originates in a study of a mutant IDH1 vaccine in newly diagnosed glioma (dated by TCRdb to about 2021). Regarding the research as a whole: The roughly 34 treated patients were 62.5% male and roughly 40% female, with a mean age of around 40 years. For exploratory analyses, approximately 23 treated patients had longitudinal TCRB deep sequencing done wherever samples were available. Before enrollment, patients had received standard therapy of radiotherapy alone, temozolomide alone, or radiochemotherapy with temozolomide; most received the combination. Peripheral blood samples were drawn at six visits, namely V03 (baseline), V05, V07, V10, V12 and V13. The investigation overall reported the following: Pseudoprogression seemed to be unrelated to changes in the top peripheral T cell clonotypes found by TCRB sequencing. PBMC samples for TCRB deep sequencing were selected based on availability. It was noted by the authors that analyses of patient blood samples could not be reproduced owing to sample limitations. Vaccine-induced immune responses across multiple MHC alleles were detected in about 93% of patients.

Library preparation used the immunoSEQ multiplex PCR assay. Rearranged TCR beta chain sequences were amplified with the hsTCRB Kit following the manufacturer's protocol. Sequencing of TCRB libraries was carried out on an Illumina MiSeq. The original pipeline was this. Demultiplexing, trimming and gene mapping were performed with the kit vendor's proprietary platform. TCRdb mirrors the immuneACCESS table, restricted to in-frame sequences. Some clones are absent from its copies; in checked studies, under half trace to an unresolved V gene, and the reason for the others is unknown. That table is the source of V, J and clone size, and D and trimming were worked out from the DNA. The sample table records roughly 70,000 clones; about four fifths of these occur just once. Over 4% of the sample belongs to the ten largest clones. Between the V and J ends, shortened by 2 bases and 2 bases respectively, the junction contains 14 bases. The germline V gene encodes CDR1 MGHRA and CDR2 YSYEKL. The CDR3 holds 16 amino acids from the cysteine to the phenylalanine. The read is trimmed to its CDR3 DNA, 48 bases read in frame from base 1.

Reading the label with the study, this specimen's time point is: baseline, week 1 (first vaccination visit). Reading the label with the study, this specimen's treatment or condition is: pre-vaccination baseline after standard-of-care therapy. Newly diagnosed WHO grade 3 or 4 IDH1-mutant astrocytomas showing loss of nuclear ATRX were present in the donors. The samples were drawn from NOA16, a multicentre, single-arm, open-label phase I trial in Germany that tested a mutant IDH1 peptide vaccine in humans for the first time. Visit V03 blood draws served as the baseline sample for immunogenicity testing. The DNeasy Blood and Tissue Kit was used to extract genomic DNA from EDTA blood for TCRB sequencing.

This specimen consisted of peripheral blood mononuclear cells (PBMCs), obtained from a glioma patient treated with radiotherapy, temozolomide or both. The TCR comes from a woman between 18 and 30 years old with glioma. Some clones in this sample may be carry-over from other donors' samples. The chain joins TRBV4-1 to TRBJ2-3; the D gene assignment is perhaps TRBD1 or TRBD2, with each matching 5 bases. The CDR3: CASSQTGTTSTDTQYF. The DNA sequence is given as TGCGCCAGCAGCCAAACGGGGACCACCTCCACAGATACGCAGTATTTT.